This is a list of T cell receptor beta chains from one sample in a study of blood T cell repertoires in COVID-19. Assay used: immunoSEQ multiplex PCR; TCRdb lists only in-frame clones, some missing. The data show 350,000 to 450,000 clones, around 83% seen once. The sequenced sample was PBMCs or T cells enriched from blood (not recorded which). These receptors all stem from a woman aged 45-65 years who had recovered from COVID-19. Both conserved end residues are part of each CDR3. A D gene is named only where the DNA matches it firmly. Some rows have no size entry. The others give once, few or many, or a class for an expanded clone.

j_call clone_size d_call v_call cdr3_aa cdr3_nt
TRBJ2-1 - - TRBV19 CASSILALPYNEQFF TGTGCCAGTAGTATCTTAGCCCTCCCCTACAATGAGCAGTTCTTC
TRBJ1-2 - - TRBV6-4 CASSEVPGGDYGYTF TGTGCCAGCAGTGAAGTCCCAGGCGGGGACTATGGCTACACCTTC
TRBJ2-3 - TRBD2 TRBV9 CASSLQTSPDTQYF TGTGCCAGCAGCCTTCAGACTAGCCCAGATACGCAGTATTTT
TRBJ1-1 - TRBD1 TRBV4-1 CASSPLGQGFTNTEAFF TGCGCCAGCAGCCCCCTAGGACAGGGATTTACGAACACTGAAGCTTTCTTT
TRBJ2-1 few - TRBV7-3 CASSSYGTPLYNEQFF TGTGCCAGCAGCTCATACGGGACACCCCTCTACAATGAGCAGTTCTTC
TRBJ1-2 - - TRBV7-2 CASSFIPRDGYTF TGTGCCAGCAGCTTTATACCGAGAGATGGCTACACCTTC
TRBJ2-2 - TRBD2 TRBV7-3 CASSPGGGGTGELFF TGTGCCAGCAGCCCCGGCGGCGGGGGCACCGGGGAGCTGTTTTTT
TRBJ1-5 - - TRBV5-6 CASSFRRKGDNQPQHF TGTGCCAGCAGCTTCCGGAGGAAGGGGGACAATCAGCCCCAGCATTTT
TRBJ1-5 once - TRBV19 CASSIRTNLNQPQHF TGTGCCAGTAGTATTAGAACCAACCTTAATCAGCCCCAGCATTTT
TRBJ2-7 - TRBD1 TRBV28 CASRSTGQGYEQYF TGTGCCAGCAGATCTACTGGACAGGGCTACGAGCAGTACTTC
TRBJ1-5 few - TRBV19 CASSIGRGKSNQPQHF TGTGCCAGTAGTATAGGCAGGGGAAAGAGCAATCAGCCCCAGCATTTT
TRBJ1-5 once - TRBV7-2 CASSLEGTGRQPQHF TGTGCCAGCAGCTTAGAAGGCACAGGGCGCCAGCCCCAGCATTTT
TRBJ2-1 - - TRBV7-2 CASRKSGLKYNEQFF TGTGCCAGCAGGAAAAGTGGACTGAAATACAATGAGCAGTTCTTC
TRBJ1-1 - - TRBV5-1 CASSLQNTEAFF TGCGCCAGCAGCTTACAAAACACTGAAGCTTTCTTT
TRBJ2-7 - - TRBV7-2 CASTRQDTYEQYF TGTGCCAGCACTAGACAGGACACCTACGAGCAGTACTTC
TRBJ1-6 - - TRBV5-1 CASSSSTGLNSPLHF TGCGCCAGCAGTTCGTCGACAGGACTTAATTCACCCCTCCACTTT
TRBJ2-7 - TRBD1 TRBV6-6 CASGQGYEQYF TGTGCCAGCGGACAGGGCTACGAGCAGTACTTC
TRBJ1-1 few - TRBV5-5 CATNDSPLAANTEAFF TGTGCCACCAACGACTCCCCCTTGGCGGCGAACACTGAAGCTTTCTTT
TRBJ1-2 - - TRBV9 CASNVQGSYGYTF TGTGCCAGCAACGTACAGGGTAGTTATGGCTACACCTTC
TRBJ1-1 - TRBD1 TRBV6-5 CASSSPGGISEAFF TGTGCCAGCAGTTCTCCAGGGGGCATCTCTGAAGCTTTCTTT
TRBJ2-5 - - TRBV4-3 CASSQDSGTQYF TGCGCCAGCAGCCAAGATTCGGGTACCCAGTACTTC
TRBJ2-7 - - TRBV7-2 CASSFIQGYEQYF TGTGCCAGCAGCTTCATACAGGGCTACGAGCAGTACTTC
TRBJ2-7 - - TRBV5-1 CASSLEPGGNREQYF TGCGCCAGCAGCTTAGAACCCGGGGGTAACAGGGAGCAGTACTTC
TRBJ1-2 - - TRBV19 CASTMASRGLGGYTF TGTGCCAGTACCATGGCCTCGCGTGGACTCGGGGGCTACACCTTC
TRBJ1-2 - - TRBV6-2/TRBV6-3 CASSYLGSGYTF TGTGCCAGCAGTTACCTAGGGAGTGGCTACACCTTC